This T cell receptor beta chain is drawn from a study of STAT5B mutations in CD4+ large granular lymphocyte leukemia. In germline, CDR1 is MNHEY, CDR2 SVGAGI. Trimming shortened V by 4 bases and J by 2 bases, and 15 bases separated the two germline ends. This CDR3 is built from 15 residues. Method: immunoSEQ multiplex PCR; TCRdb's copy keeps in-frame clones and lacks some. The top ten clones hold 0.35% of a sample with about 46,000 clones, 80% to 85% of them seen once. Sequenced material: CD4+ T cells from blood buffy coats. The genes are TRBV6-5 and TRBJ2-7; the D call may be TRBD1 or TRBD2 (6 bases each). The TCR was taken from a human donor in good health. DNA of the CDR3: TGTGCCAGCAGTTCTCCAGGGGACTTTACCTACGAGCAGTACTTC. This sequence encodes CASSSPGDFTYEQYF.